These 6 T cell receptor beta chains came from one sample sequenced in a study of patients and donors after allogeneic stem cell transplantation. TCRdb redid the calling of the RT-PCR reads with MiXCR, one entry per CDR3 protein. This table has 400,000 to 450,000 distinct CDR3 sequences, more than 15% appearing once. Material: blood, either unsorted or a sorted T cell fraction (not recorded which). These receptor sequences come from a human donor who was either an allogeneic HSCT recipient or a stem cell or donor lymphocyte infusion donor (not recorded which). It is not recorded whose cells these are; they may come from a transplant donor.

The gene calls are TRBV11-1 and TRBJ1-2; D not certain. Trimming removed 2 bases from V and 2 bases from J, with 9 bases in between. The germline V gene has CDR1 SGHAT and CDR2 FQDESV (reference sequence). The CDR3 is 14 amino acids. The CDR3 protein is CASSLSSVNYGYTF. The CDR3 DNA is TGTGCCAGCAGCTTAAGTTCCGTAAACTATGGCTACACCTTC.

This clonotype showed up many times. The rearrangement links TRBV3-1 to TRBJ2-5, with 8 nucleotides matching TRBD2. The CDR3 sequence is 15 residues long. Trimming at V came to 4 bases and at J to 6 bases, leaving 10 bases not matched to a gene. CDR1 is LGHDT and CDR2 is YNNKEL in the germline V gene (reference sequence). The CDR3 DNA is TGTGCCAGCAGCCCCCCGGGACTAGACATACAGACCCAGTACTTC. As protein: CASSPPGLDIQTQYF.

This clonotype was observed a few times. This chain joins TRBV19 and TRBJ1-5; no clear D. V lost 9 bases to trimming and J lost 0 bases, with 21 bases between them. Germline assignment: CDR1 LNHDA and CDR2 SQIVND (reference sequence). There are 17 residues in the CDR3. The DNA for the CDR3 is TGTGCCAGCCTGTCATCCGGTACATTGAATAGCAATCAGCCCCAGCATTTT. This translates into CASLSSGTLNSNQPQHF. The full variable domain, rest sourced from reference TRBV19 and TRBJ1-5, is DGGITQSPKYLFRKEGQNVTLSCEQNLNHDAMYWYRQDPGQGLRLIYYSQIVNDFQKGDIAEGYSVSREKKESFPLTVTSAQKNPTAFYLCASLSSGTLNSNQPQHFGDGTRLSIL.

The chain combines TRBV12-3 or TRBV12-4 with TRBJ2-6; TRBD1 or TRBD2 may be the D gene (5 bases each). The V and J ends lost 9 bases and 9 bases respectively, with 24 bases between them. This CDR3 has 16 amino acids. For the CDR3, the DNA is TGTGCCAGTAACCAATTCGGGACCTCTACCCTCAACGTCCTGACTTTC. Protein sequence: CASNQFGTSTLNVLTF.

The V gene is TRBV12-3 or TRBV12-4, the J gene TRBJ2-1; 9 nucleotides match TRBD2. The CDR3 runs 15 residues. After removal of 3 bases from V and 5 bases from J, the junction contained 5 bases not matched to a gene. This chain's CDR3 is CASSFETSGNNEQFF. The CDR3 nucleotides read TGTGCCAGCAGTTTTGAGACTAGCGGTAACAATGAGCAGTTCTTC.

The table lists this clonotype with many counts. This chain joins TRBV6-1 and TRBJ2-5, with 12 bases identical to TRBD2. The germline V gene has CDR1 MNHNS and CDR2 SASEGT. The CDR3 is 15 amino acids. Trimming at V came to 4 bases and at J to 2 bases, leaving 2 bases not matched to a gene. CDR3 amino acids: CASSGLAGVQETQYF. The CDR3 nucleotides read TGTGCCAGCAGTGGACTAGCGGGGGTACAAGAGACCCAGTACTTC.